These 13 T cell receptor beta chains came from one sample sequenced in a study of blood T cell repertoires in COVID-19. Libraries were prepared by immunoSEQ multiplex PCR; TCRdb keeps only in-frame clonotypes and omits some of them. The table has 500,000 or so clones, about nine tenths seen once; the top ten hold 0.7%. The source material was PBMCs or T cells enriched from blood (not recorded which). The source of these receptors is a woman under 30 who had recovered from COVID-19.

The V gene is TRBV2, the J gene TRBJ2-3; TRBD2 aligns across 9 bases. Germline assignment: CDR1 SNHLY and CDR2 FYNNEI. Trimming removed 6 bases from V and 4 bases from J; junction bases left unmatched: 5. The CDR3 length is 14 residues. The CDR3 sequence: CASRLAGQADTQYF. CDR3 nucleotide sequence: TGTGCCAGCAGGCTAGCGGGGCAGGCAGATACGCAGTATTTT.

The chain recombines TRBV9 with TRBJ2-5; TRBD2 is a possible D gene (5 bases). CDR3 length: 17 residues. The germline gives CDR1 SGDLS, CDR2 YYNGEE. Deletions cut 2 bases from V and 5 bases from J, with 22 bases between. This chain's CDR3 is CASSVPRVPEDLETQYF. CDR3 in DNA: TGTGCCAGCAGCGTCCCGAGGGTCCCCGAGGATCTCGAGACCCAGTACTTC.

The chain combines TRBV2 with TRBJ1-1; the D is unclear. The germline gives CDR1 SNHLY, CDR2 FYNNEI. Trimming took 6 bases from V and 0 from J, leaving 8 bases between them. The CDR3 sequence is 13 residues long. The CDR3 spells CASRYNMNTEAFF. As DNA, the CDR3 is TGTGCCAGCAGGTACAACATGAACACTGAAGCTTTCTTT.

The rearrangement uses TRBV24-1 and TRBJ1-6; weak D call: TRBD1 (6 bases). The CDR3 length is 14 residues. Germline lookup yields CDR1 KGHDR and CDR2 SFDVKD. V lost 6 bases, J lost 7 bases, and 12 bases lay in between. The CDR3 loop is CATSPGTPNSPLHF. The CDR3 DNA sequence: TGTGCCACCAGTCCCGGGACACCGAATTCACCCCTCCACTTT.

The rearrangement uses TRBV3-1 (or the pseudogene TRBV3-2) and TRBJ1-1; 7 bases align to TRBD1. Trimming removed 0 bases from V and 8 bases from J; junction bases left unmatched: 6. This CDR3 region has 14 residues. CDR1 and CDR2 from the germline V gene are LGHDT and YNNKEL (reference sequence). The CDR3 bases are TGTGCCAGCAGCCAAGAGTGGATGGACAGGGAAGCTTTCTTT. Residues: CASSQEWMDREAFF.

This sequence joins TRBV2 and TRBJ2-1, with D perhaps TRBD1 (5 bases). Trimming shortened V by 6 bases and J by 5 bases, and 14 bases separated the two germline ends. Germline V gene lookup returns CDR1 SNHLY and CDR2 FYNNEI. CDR3 size: 14 residues. CDR3 in DNA: TGTGCCAGCAGGGGATTAAGGGGAAACAATGAGCAGTTCTTC. It specifies CASRGLRGNNEQFF.

The genes are TRBV2 and TRBJ1-1; 7 positions agree with TRBD1. V shed 4 bases and J 7 bases; nucleotides not matched to a gene: 3. Germline V gene data show CDR1 as SNHLY and CDR2 as FYNNEI. CDR3 length: 12 residues. DNA for the CDR3: TGTGCCAGCAGTGGGACAGGCGGTGAAGCTTTCTTT. This translates into CASSGTGGEAFF.

The chain is built from TRBV28 and TRBJ1-6; TRBD1 aligns across 7 bases. CDR1 is MDHEN and CDR2 is SYDVKM in the germline V gene. Germline trimming cut 5 bases from V and 8 bases from J; bases unmatched to any gene: 6. The CDR3 totals 14 residues. CDR3 in amino acids: CASSRTGVDSPLHF. The CDR3 DNA is TGTGCCAGCAGTCGTACAGGGGTTGATTCACCCCTCCACTTT.

The genes are TRBV6-7 and TRBJ1-1, with D uncertain. TRBV6-7 is noted as an ORF with a role that remains uncertain. CDR3 length equals 14 residues. Trimming shortened V by 7 bases and J by 3 bases, and 15 bases separated the two germline ends. Written as DNA, the CDR3 is TGTGCCAGCACCTTTACACCACGTTACACTGAAGCTTTCTTT. As protein: CASTFTPRYTEAFF.

The chain carries TRBV11-2 and TRBJ2-5; TRBD1 agrees at 10 bases. V lost 5 bases, J lost 6 bases, and 3 bases stayed unmatched. Germline lookup yields CDR1 SGHAT and CDR2 FQNNGV. The CDR3 is made up of 13 amino acids. CDR3 in amino acids: CASSGDRGQTQYF. CDR3 in DNA: TGTGCCAGCAGCGGGGACAGGGGTCAGACCCAGTACTTC.

The chain joins TRBV7-3 to TRBJ2-3; perhaps TRBD1 as D (5 bases). The germline gives CDR1 SGHTA, CDR2 FQGTGA. The CDR3 consists of 15 residues. The V and J ends lost 1 base and 4 bases respectively, with 12 bases between them. The CDR3 DNA reads as TGTGCCAGCAGCTTAAACTCAGGGTCCCCAGATACGCAGTATTTT. This codes for CASSLNSGSPDTQYF. Variable domain in full (rest from reference TRBV7-3 and TRBJ2-3): GAGVSQTPSNKVTEKGKYVELRCDPISGHTALYWYRQSLGQGPEFLIYFQGTGAADDSGLPNDRFFAVRPEGSVSTLKIQRTERGDSAVYLCASSLNSGSPDTQYFGPGTRLTVL.

The V and J genes are TRBV30 and TRBJ1-6; D call uncertain. CDR3 size: 16 residues. Germline V gene lookup returns CDR1 GTSNPN and CDR2 SVGIG (reference sequence). V was clipped by 2 bases and J by 1 base, with 12 bases between them. The CDR3 bases are TGTGCCTGGAGTATCGGGATCGGGTCCTATAATTCACCCCTCCACTTT. Translating gives CAWSIGIGSYNSPLHF.

This rearrangement joins TRBV28 to TRBJ2-7; 9 bases line up with TRBD1. Looked up from germline, CDR1 is MDHEN and CDR2 is SYDVKM. Trimming at V came to 8 bases and at J to 1 base, leaving 6 bases not matched to a gene. The CDR3 runs 14 residues. The CDR3 region is CASGRDRVSYEQYF. CDR3 in DNA: TGTGCCAGCGGCCGGGACAGGGTTTCCTACGAGCAGTACTTC. Looking up the rest from reference TRBV28 and TRBJ2-7 gives the full variable domain: DVKVTQSSRYLVKRTGEKVFLECVQDMDHENMFWYRQDPGLGLRLIYFSYDVKMKEKGDIPEGYSVSREKKERFSLILESASTNQTSMYLCASGRDRVSYEQYFGPGTRLTVT.